Listed below are T cell receptor beta chains from one sample, sequenced in a study of cytomegalovirus exposure and HLA in healthy donors. Sequencing was performed with immunoSEQ multiplex PCR; in TCRdb, only in-frame clones are kept and a portion is missing. The profile shows roughly 200,000 clones, just over 75% of them singletons. The sequencing sample was made of PBMCs. The origin of the receptors is a woman aged 55-70 years in good health and CMV-seropositive. CDR3s include the opening cysteine and the closing phenylalanine or tryptophan. The D gene is left open where the match is weak. Clone size is given for some rows only: seen once, a few or many times, or a class if the clone is expanded.

CDR3 DNA: TGTGCCAGCAGCTTAGCGATGGCAGGAAACACCATATATTTT
CDR3 protein: CASSLAMAGNTIYF
D gene: .
J gene: TRBJ1-3
V gene: TRBV7-9
clone size: .

CDR3 DNA: TGTGCCAGCAGCCCGACAGGGCGGAACGAGCAGTACTTC
CDR3 protein: CASSPTGRNEQYF
D gene: TRBD1
J gene: TRBJ2-7
V gene: TRBV7-2
clone size: .

CDR3 DNA: TGTGCCAGCAGCCGGGGGCTAGCGGGGGGGTACGAGCAGTACTTC
CDR3 protein: CASSRGLAGGYEQYF
D gene: TRBD2
J gene: TRBJ2-7
V gene: TRBV7-2
clone size: .

CDR3 DNA: TGTGCCAGCAGTTTATGGGGAGGGGCGGGAGGGTTCGGGGATACGCAGTATTTT
CDR3 protein: CASSLWGGAGGFGDTQYF
D gene: TRBD2
J gene: TRBJ2-3
V gene: TRBV27
clone size: few

CDR3 DNA: TGCGCCAGCAGCCGAGACTTTTCAGGGGCTGCGAACTATGGCTACACCTTC
CDR3 protein: CASSRDFSGAANYGYTF
D gene: .
J gene: TRBJ1-2
V gene: TRBV4-3
clone size: .

CDR3 DNA: TGTGCCAGCAGCGTAGACCTAGCGGGAGTTAGGGAGACCCAGTACTTC
CDR3 protein: CASSVDLAGVRETQYF
D gene: TRBD2
J gene: TRBJ2-5
V gene: TRBV9
clone size: .

CDR3 DNA: TGTGCCAGCAGCCGCGACAGGGGCTTACGGGAGTACTTC
CDR3 protein: CASSRDRGLREYF
D gene: TRBD1
J gene: TRBJ2-7
V gene: TRBV27
clone size: .

CDR3 DNA: TGTGCCAGCAGTTCGGGGACTAGCGGGAGGGCGTGGAATGAGCAGTTCTTC
CDR3 protein: CASSSGTSGRAWNEQFF
D gene: TRBD2
J gene: TRBJ2-1
V gene: TRBV27
clone size: few

CDR3 DNA: TGTGCCTGGAGCCCGGACAGCCACTACGAGCAGTACTTC
CDR3 protein: CAWSPDSHYEQYF
D gene: .
J gene: TRBJ2-7
V gene: TRBV30
clone size: .

CDR3 DNA: TGTGCCTGGAGTGTAAGGAGTGGATCTAATTCACCCCTCCACTTT
CDR3 protein: CAWSVRSGSNSPLHF
D gene: .
J gene: TRBJ1-6
V gene: TRBV30
clone size: few

CDR3 DNA: TGTGCCAGCAGGCGCCAGGGGGCGGGTGATACGCAGTATTTT
CDR3 protein: CASRRQGAGDTQYF
D gene: TRBD1
J gene: TRBJ2-3
V gene: TRBV6-5
clone size: .

CDR3 DNA: TGTGCCAGCAGAACTAGCACAGATACGCAGTATTTT
CDR3 protein: CASRTSTDTQYF
D gene: .
J gene: TRBJ2-3
V gene: TRBV7-2
clone size: .

CDR3 DNA: TGTGCCTGGAGTGCTCTTCGCGGACAGGGACAAGAGACCCAGTACTTC
CDR3 protein: CAWSALRGQGQETQYF
D gene: TRBD1
J gene: TRBJ2-5
V gene: TRBV30
clone size: .

CDR3 DNA: TGCGCCATGGACAGGGGGTCGTACGAGCAGTACTTC
CDR3 protein: CAMDRGSYEQYF
D gene: TRBD1
J gene: TRBJ2-7
V gene: TRBV10-2
clone size: .

CDR3 DNA: TGTGCCAGCAGCTTATGGACTCTTAATAATGAAAAACTGTTTTTT
CDR3 protein: CASSLWTLNNEKLFF
D gene: .
J gene: TRBJ1-4
V gene: TRBV5-5
clone size: .

CDR3 DNA: TGCGCCAGCAGATCAAACTCAGGGGACACGACCTACAATGAGCAGTTCTTC
CDR3 protein: CASRSNSGDTTYNEQFF
D gene: .
J gene: TRBJ2-1
V gene: TRBV10-2
clone size: .

CDR3 DNA: TGTGCCAGCAGTCAGCCCCGGGGGACTGAAGCTTTCTTT
CDR3 protein: CASSQPRGTEAFF
D gene: .
J gene: TRBJ1-1
V gene: TRBV6-1
clone size: .

CDR3 DNA: TGTGCCAGCAGCCCGCGACAGAACACTGAAGCTTTCTTT
CDR3 protein: CASSPRQNTEAFF
D gene: .
J gene: TRBJ1-1
V gene: TRBV7-6
clone size: few

CDR3 DNA: TGTGCCAGCAGCTCCCCACAGGGGGCAGGCGGCTACACCTTC
CDR3 protein: CASSSPQGAGGYTF
D gene: TRBD1
J gene: TRBJ1-2
V gene: TRBV7-2
clone size: .

CDR3 DNA: TGTGCCAGTAGAGGACAGGGGAATGGCGGGGAGCTGTTTTTT
CDR3 protein: CASRGQGNGGELFF
D gene: TRBD1
J gene: TRBJ2-2
V gene: TRBV19
clone size: .

CDR3 DNA: TGTGCCAGCAGCTTAGTGGGGGGGTTTCCGAGAGGAAACACCATATATTTT
CDR3 protein: CASSLVGGFPRGNTIYF
D gene: .
J gene: TRBJ1-3
V gene: TRBV7-2
clone size: .

CDR3 DNA: TGCGCCAGCAGCTTAGAGCGTTCAGACTCGACAGATACGCAGTATTTT
CDR3 protein: CASSLERSDSTDTQYF
D gene: .
J gene: TRBJ2-3
V gene: TRBV5-1
clone size: .

CDR3 DNA: TGCGCCAGCAGCTTGGGGATCGACAGGGTGGACGAGCAGTTCTTC
CDR3 protein: CASSLGIDRVDEQFF
D gene: TRBD1
J gene: TRBJ2-1
V gene: TRBV5-1
clone size: .

CDR3 DNA: TGTGCCATCAGTGAGTCAGGGGCAGTGGAGACCCAGTACTTC
CDR3 protein: CAISESGAVETQYF
D gene: .
J gene: TRBJ2-5
V gene: TRBV10-3
clone size: .

CDR3 DNA: TGTGCCAGCTCCGACCCGACAGGGTATGAGGTGTTCTATGGCTACACCTTC
CDR3 protein: CASSDPTGYEVFYGYTF
D gene: TRBD1
J gene: TRBJ1-2
V gene: TRBV2
clone size: .

CDR3 DNA: TGTGCCTGGGCCCGGACAGGGGGAGGGGGTTTCGCTTTCTTT
CDR3 protein: CAWARTGGGGFAFF
D gene: TRBD1
J gene: TRBJ1-1
V gene: TRBV30
clone size: .

CDR3 DNA: TGTGCCACCAGCGTAGACAGGGGACGGTACGAGCAGTACTTC
CDR3 protein: CATSVDRGRYEQYF
D gene: TRBD1
J gene: TRBJ2-7
V gene: TRBV15
clone size: .

CDR3 DNA: TGTGCCAGCTGGGACATTTTCACCGGGGAGCTGTTTTTT
CDR3 protein: CASWDIFTGELFF
D gene: .
J gene: TRBJ2-2
V gene: TRBV27
clone size: .

CDR3 DNA: TGCGCCAGCAGTCAAGGGGGGGAGGTGGGATATGGCTACACCTTC
CDR3 protein: CASSQGGEVGYGYTF
D gene: .
J gene: TRBJ1-2
V gene: TRBV4-3
clone size: .

CDR3 DNA: TGCGCCAGCACACAGGACGCGAACACCGGGGAGCTGTTTTTT
CDR3 protein: CASTQDANTGELFF
D gene: .
J gene: TRBJ2-2
V gene: TRBV5-1
clone size: .

CDR3 DNA: TGTGCCAGCACCGTACAGAGGGTGAACACTGAAGCTTTCTTT
CDR3 protein: CASTVQRVNTEAFF
D gene: .
J gene: TRBJ1-1
V gene: TRBV2
clone size: .

CDR3 DNA: TGTGCCAGCAGCATCGGACAGGGGCTGGGTGGCTACACCTTC
CDR3 protein: CASSIGQGLGGYTF
D gene: TRBD1
J gene: TRBJ1-2
V gene: TRBV9
clone size: once

CDR3 DNA: TGTGCCAGCAGCTCCCGGGACAGGGCCACCGGGGAGCTGTTTTTT
CDR3 protein: CASSSRDRATGELFF
D gene: TRBD1
J gene: TRBJ2-2
V gene: TRBV7-8
clone size: .

CDR3 DNA: TGTGCCAGCAGCTTAGACAGCTATGGCTACACCTTC
CDR3 protein: CASSLDSYGYTF
D gene: .
J gene: TRBJ1-2
V gene: TRBV7-2
clone size: once

CDR3 DNA: TGTGCCAGCAGGGCATGGCAGGGTGGGAACATTCAGTACTTC
CDR3 protein: CASRAWQGGNIQYF
D gene: .
J gene: TRBJ2-4
V gene: TRBV11-2
clone size: .

CDR3 DNA: TGTGCCAGCAGCTCAGGACAGATGACCTACGAGCAGTACTTC
CDR3 protein: CASSSGQMTYEQYF
D gene: .
J gene: TRBJ2-7
V gene: TRBV7-9
clone size: .

CDR3 DNA: TGTGCCAGCAGCGCCCGCGTTGGGCTCAATGAGCAGTTCTTC
CDR3 protein: CASSARVGLNEQFF
D gene: .
J gene: TRBJ2-1
V gene: TRBV9
clone size: .

CDR3 DNA: TGTGCCTGGAGCGCCCAGGGGCGAGCGTACACAGATACGCAGTATTTT
CDR3 protein: CAWSAQGRAYTDTQYF
D gene: .
J gene: TRBJ2-3
V gene: TRBV30
clone size: .

CDR3 DNA: TGTGCCAGCAGCTTAGGCAGCGGCAGGGGGCATTTTGACGACACTGAAGCTTTCTTT
CDR3 protein: CASSLGSGRGHFDDTEAFF
D gene: TRBD1
J gene: TRBJ1-1
V gene: TRBV11-2
clone size: .

CDR3 DNA: TGTGCCAGCAGCTTGAAACAGGCTGGGGCCAACGTCCTGACTTTC
CDR3 protein: CASSLKQAGANVLTF
D gene: .
J gene: TRBJ2-6
V gene: TRBV5-6
clone size: .

CDR3 DNA: TGTGCCAGCCCCCAGGGGACCCATCAGCCCCAGCATTTT
CDR3 protein: CASPQGTHQPQHF
D gene: .
J gene: TRBJ1-5
V gene: TRBV28
clone size: .

CDR3 DNA: TGTGCCAGCAGCTTGCAGGACAGGGGGACCTACAATGAGCAGTTCTTC
CDR3 protein: CASSLQDRGTYNEQFF
D gene: TRBD1
J gene: TRBJ2-1
V gene: TRBV7-8
clone size: .

CDR3 DNA: TGTGCCAGCTCACCAAGCTACGGGGGATCTGGAGAGCAGTACTTC
CDR3 protein: CASSPSYGGSGEQYF
D gene: .
J gene: TRBJ2-7
V gene: TRBV18
clone size: .

CDR3 DNA: TGTGCCAGCAGTTCAACCGGGACAGGGTTTAACTATGGCTACACCTTC
CDR3 protein: CASSSTGTGFNYGYTF
D gene: TRBD1
J gene: TRBJ1-2
V gene: TRBV6-6
clone size: once

CDR3 DNA: TGCGCCAGCTGTCCGACAGGGAGCTCCTACGAGCAGTACTTC
CDR3 protein: CASCPTGSSYEQYF
D gene: TRBD1
J gene: TRBJ2-7
V gene: TRBV5-1
clone size: .